This T cell receptor beta chain was observed in a study of OX40 agonist ivuxolimab in advanced cancers. The repertoire was sequenced with immunoSEQ multiplex PCR; TCRdb's copy has only in-frame clones and lacks some. The top ten clones hold 20% to 25% of a sample with 75,000 or so clones, 84% of them seen once. Germline V gene data show CDR1 as MGHRA and CDR2 as YSYEKL. V gave up 4 bases and J gave up 6 bases; unmatched junction bases: 10. This CDR3 is built from 16 residues. V is TRBV4-1 and J is TRBJ2-3, with 10 bases lining up with TRBD2. The source material was CD4+ or CD8+ T cells sorted from blood, sampled in a trial of the OX40 agonist ivuxolimab. This TCR came from an adult with an advanced solid tumor such as melanoma, head and neck, liver or kidney cancer. CDR3 in amino acids: CASSRYSGTSADTQYF. CDR3 bases: TGCGCCAGCAGCCGCTATTCCGGGACTAGCGCCGATACGCAGTATTTT.